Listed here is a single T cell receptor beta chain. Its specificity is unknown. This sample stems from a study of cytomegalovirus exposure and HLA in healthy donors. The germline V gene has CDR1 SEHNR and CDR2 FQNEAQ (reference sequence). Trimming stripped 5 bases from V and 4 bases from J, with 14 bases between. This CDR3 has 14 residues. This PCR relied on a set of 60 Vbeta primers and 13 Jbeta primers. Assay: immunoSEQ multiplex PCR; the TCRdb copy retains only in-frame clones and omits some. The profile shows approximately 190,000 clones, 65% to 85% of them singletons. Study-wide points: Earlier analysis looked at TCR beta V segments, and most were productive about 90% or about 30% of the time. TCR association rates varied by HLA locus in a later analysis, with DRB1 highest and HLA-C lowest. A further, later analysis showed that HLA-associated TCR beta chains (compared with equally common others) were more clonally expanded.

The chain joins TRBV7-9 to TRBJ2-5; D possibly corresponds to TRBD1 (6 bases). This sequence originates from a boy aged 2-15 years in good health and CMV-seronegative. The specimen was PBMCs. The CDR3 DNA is TGTGCCAGCAGCCATCCTGGACAGCGAGAGACCCAGTACTTC. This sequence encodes CASSHPGQRETQYF.